These 24 T cell receptor beta chains were all obtained from the same sample, sequenced in a study of patients and donors after allogeneic stem cell transplantation. TCRdb redid the calling of the RT-PCR reads with MiXCR, one entry per CDR3 protein. The sample includes approximately 430,000 distinct CDR3 sequences, 16% of them seen just once. The sequencing input was blood, either unsorted or a sorted T cell fraction (not recorded which). These receptor sequences come from a human donor who was either an allogeneic HSCT recipient or a stem cell or donor lymphocyte infusion donor (not recorded which). It is not recorded whose cells these are; they may come from a transplant donor.

This clonotype was observed many times. V is TRBV5-1 and J is TRBJ2-4; the match to TRBD1 covers 10 bases. Looked up from germline, CDR1 is SGHRS and CDR2 is YFSETQ. The CDR3 sequence is 15 residues long. With 3 bases clipped from V and 5 bases from J, the junction kept 5 bases outside the gene matches. The CDR3 nucleotides read TGCGCCAGCAGCTCCCCCGGGACAGGGGAAAACATTCAGTACTTC. Its translation: CASSSPGTGENIQYF.

This chain uses TRBV6-1 with TRBJ2-1, with TRBD2 matching 7 bases. The J segment lost 2 bases and the V segment lost 0 bases, leaving 10 bases of the junction unmatched. Germline CDR1 reads MNHNS; CDR2 reads SASEGT. The CDR3 length is 18 residues. The CDR3 loop is CASSEAIWEGLAYNEQFF. CDR3 bases: TGTGCCAGCAGTGAAGCGATTTGGGAGGGACTCGCCTACAATGAGCAGTTCTTC.

At least ten counts were recorded for this clonotype. The J gene is TRBJ1-1, the V gene TRBV4-3; D is uncertain. The CDR3 is 13 residues long. In germline, CDR1 is LGHNA, CDR2 YSLEER. The V and J ends lost 1 base and 2 bases respectively, with 5 bases between them. CDR3 in DNA: TGCGCCAGCAGCCAAGCGGGAAACACTGAAGCTTTCTTT. Amino acid sequence: CASSQAGNTEAFF.

The genes are TRBV20-1 and TRBJ2-3; D might be TRBD1 or TRBD2, each matching 5 bases. This CDR3 comprises 14 residues. The V gene's germline CDR1 is DFQATT and CDR2 SNEGSKA (reference sequence). CDR3 region: CRALGTPREDTQYF. Written as DNA, the CDR3 is TGCAGGGCATTAGGGACCCCGCGCGAAGATACGCAGTATTTT.

The chain carries TRBV3-1 and TRBJ2-7, with D uncertain. Trimming stripped 2 bases from V and 3 bases from J, with 11 bases between. This CDR3 comprises 14 residues. The germline gives CDR1 LGHDT, CDR2 YNNKEL (reference sequence). The DNA for the CDR3 is TGTGCCAGCAGCCAAAGTCAAGGCCACTACGAGCAGTACTTC. Amino acids: CASSQSQGHYEQYF.

CDR3: CAWSPTQTGAWTEKLFF. Here the CDR3 DNA reads TGTGCCTGGAGTCCTACCCAGACAGGGGCCTGGACGGAAAAACTGTTTTTT. J is TRBJ1-4 and V is TRBV30; 8 nucleotides agree with TRBD1. The germline V gene has CDR1 GTSNPN and CDR2 SVGIG (reference sequence). Trimming took 2 bases from V and 8 from J; bases not matched to a gene: 16. This CDR3 is 17 amino acids long. Filled out from reference TRBV30 and TRBJ1-4, the complete variable domain reads SQTIHQWPATLVQPVGSPLSLECTVEGTSNPNLYWYRQAAGRGLQLLFYSVGIGQISSEVPQNLSASRPQDRQFILSSKKLLLSDSGFYLCAWSPTQTGAWTEKLFFGSGTQLSVL.

This clonotype showed up many times. The V and J genes are TRBV12-3 or TRBV12-4 and TRBJ2-7; D not resolved. CDR3 length: 13 residues. The V end was cut by 4 bases, the J end by 2 bases, with 9 bases between. CDR3 sequence reads: CASSYGRTYEQYF. The CDR3 region has the DNA TGTGCCAGCAGTTATGGGCGGACCTACGAGCAGTACTTC.

This clonotype was counted ten times or more. This chain links TRBV5-1 with TRBJ1-1, with unresolved D. Trimming left V 2 bases short and J 5 bases short, with 16 bases between. Germline V gene sequence: CDR1 SGHRS, CDR2 YFSETQ. This CDR3 is 15 amino acids long. The CDR3 protein is CASSFSPLEGTEAFF. The CDR3, as DNA: TGCGCCAGCAGCTTTTCCCCCCTGGAGGGAACTGAAGCTTTCTTT.

This clonotype was seen a handful of times. This chain connects TRBV11-1 to TRBJ2-2; 10 bases map to TRBD1. The CDR3 is 14 amino acids. CDR1 and CDR2 (germline): SGHAT, FQDESV (reference sequence). J was trimmed by 7 bases and V by 7 bases; bases with no gene match: 6. The CDR3 DNA reads as TGTGCCAGCACCCTGACAGGGGGCATCGGGGAGCTGTTTTTT. This encodes CASTLTGGIGELFF.

The chain couples TRBV27 to TRBJ1-5; D possibly corresponds to TRBD1 (6 bases). The germline V gene has CDR1 MNHEY and CDR2 SMNVEV (reference sequence). Between the trimmed V and J ends, which lost 2 bases and 2 bases, there was a span of 10 bases. The CDR3 consists of 15 residues. The CDR3 DNA follows: TGTGCCAGCAGTTTAAACAGGGAGGGCAATCAGCCCCAGCATTTT. Protein sequence: CASSLNREGNQPQHF.

Only a few counts were recorded for this clonotype. This rearrangement joins TRBV9 to TRBJ1-4; TRBD1 aligns across 7 bases. This CDR3 region has 14 residues. The germline gives CDR1 SGDLS, CDR2 YYNGEE. V trimming: 7 bases; J trimming: 5 bases; junction bases outside the gene matches: 8. CDR3 bases: TGTGCCAGCGGCCCGGGACAGAAAAATGAAAAACTGTTTTTT. As protein: CASGPGQKNEKLFF.

This clonotype has only a few counts. The chain couples TRBV4-2 to TRBJ2-6; TRBD1 matches 7 bases. The CDR3 has 17 amino acids. Losses at the gene ends were 0 bases for V and 4 bases for J; bases not matched to a gene: 6. Germline V CDR1 and CDR2: LGHNA, YNFKEQ. For the CDR3, the DNA is TGTGCCAGCAGCCAAGAATACAGGGGTAGCGGGGCCAACGTCCTGACTTTC. Residues: CASSQEYRGSGANVLTF.

This clonotype was observed once. The chain combines TRBV4-1 with TRBJ2-1; D ambiguous. The germline V gene has CDR1 MGHRA and CDR2 YSYEKL. Trimming pared 0 bases from V and 7 bases from J, leaving 10 bases between. The CDR3 contains 14 residues. CDR3 bases: TGCGCCAGCAGCCAAGATTCGAGATGGAATGAGCAGTTCTTC. This gives the protein CASSQDSRWNEQFF.

The CDR3 region has the DNA TGTGCCAGCAGTGAAGCGCAGGGGGCTTACGAGCAGTACTTC. Residues: CASSEAQGAYEQYF. V usage is TRBV2 and J usage is TRBJ2-7; 8 nucleotides agree with TRBD1. Per the germline V gene, CDR1 is SNHLY and CDR2 is FYNNEI. CDR3 size: 14 residues. Germline trimming cut 0 bases from V and 4 bases from J; bases unmatched to any gene: 2.

This clonotype came up a few times. The chain carries TRBV20-1 and TRBJ1-5; tentative D call: TRBD1 (5 bases). The V gene lost 0 bases and the J gene lost 6 bases, with 12 bases spanning the gap. Looked up from germline, CDR1 is DFQATT and CDR2 is SNEGSKA (reference sequence). The CDR3 contains 14 residues. The CDR3: CSARDYGGSQPQHF. DNA of the CDR3: TGCAGTGCTAGAGATTATGGGGGTAGTCAGCCCCAGCATTTT.

The genes are TRBV25-1 and TRBJ1-1, with TRBD1 matching over 7 bases. Germline values: CDR1 MGHDK, CDR2 SYGVNS. The CDR3 spans 19 residues. The trim removed 7 bases at V and 2 bases at J, leaving 22 bases unmatched. The CDR3 spells CASKNRDSSRPSRNTEAFF. The CDR3 nucleotides read TGTGCCAGCAAAAACCGGGACAGCTCTCGTCCCTCTCGCAACACTGAAGCTTTCTTT.

The chain uses TRBV4-3 and TRBJ1-2; D uncertain. Trimming removed 0 bases from V and 8 bases from J, with 13 bases in between. Germline V CDR1 and CDR2: LGHNA, YSLEER. The CDR3 is 14 amino acids. The CDR3 DNA is TGCGCCAGCAGCCAAGATTCAGGCTGGTCCGGCTACACCTTC. Protein product: CASSQDSGWSGYTF.

This clonotype appeared a few times. The chain has TRBV30 and TRBJ1-3; D remains ambiguous. The V gene lost 5 bases and the J gene lost 7 bases, with 9 bases spanning the gap. CDR1 and CDR2 (germline): GTSNPN, SVGIG (reference sequence). The CDR3 spans 11 residues. The CDR3 region is CAWGARNTIYF. The CDR3 DNA sequence: TGTGCCTGGGGAGCAAGGAACACCATATATTTT.

The chain employs TRBV5-1 and TRBJ2-7, with D perhaps TRBD2 (6 bases). Trimming cost V 4 bases and J 6 bases, with 14 bases left between them. The germline CDR1 and CDR2 sequences are SGHRS and YFSETQ. The CDR3 has 13 residues. CDR3 protein: CASSGGTAFEQYF. The CDR3 DNA follows: TGCGCCAGCAGCGGCGGGACGGCCTTCGAGCAGTACTTC.

In this sample, this clonotype turned up a few times. As DNA, the CDR3 is TGTGCCAGCGTTTCGACTAGCGGGGGAGTAAATGAGCAGTTCTTC. This gives the protein CASVSTSGGVNEQFF. The V gene is TRBV7-3, the J gene TRBJ2-1; TRBD2 aligns across 12 bases. The CDR3 length is 15 residues. CDR1 SGHTA and CDR2 FQGTGA come from the germline V gene. Losses at the gene ends were 8 bases for V and 7 bases for J; bases not matched to a gene: 9.

The chain employs TRBV2 and TRBJ2-2; 10 bases fit TRBD2. The CDR3 sequence is 15 residues long. Trimming at V came to 5 bases and at J to 3 bases, leaving 3 bases not matched to a gene. Germline assignment: CDR1 SNHLY and CDR2 FYNNEI. The chain's CDR3 is CASSPSGGYTGELFF. The CDR3 coding sequence is TGTGCCAGCAGTCCTAGCGGGGGTTACACCGGGGAGCTGTTTTTT.

CDR3 DNA: TGTGCCACCAGCAGAGATGACCAGGGCGGAAACATTCAGTACTTC. This encodes CATSRDDQGGNIQYF. The gene calls are TRBV15 and TRBJ2-4; TRBD1 might be the D (5 bases). Trimming removed 0 bases from V and 6 bases from J, with 12 bases in between. Germline assignment: CDR1 LNHNV and CDR2 YYDKDF (reference sequence). The CDR3 sequence is 15 residues long. Full variable domain (rest looked up from reference TRBV15 and TRBJ2-4): DAMVIQNPRYQVTQFGKPVTLSCSQTLNHNVMYWYQQKSSQAPKLLFHYYDKDFNNEADTPDNFQSRRPNTSFCFLDIRSPGLGDTAMYLCATSRDDQGGNIQYFGAGTRLSVL.

J is TRBJ1-1 and V is TRBV12-3 or TRBV12-4; D call uncertain. The CDR3 runs 13 residues. V was shortened by 10 bases and J by 1 base, with 13 bases between the two germline ends. In nucleotides, the CDR3 is TGTGCCACCCGACTCAAGGGGAACACTGAAGCTTTCTTT. This translates into CATRLKGNTEAFF.

This clonotype was seen only a few times. This chain uses TRBV6-1 with TRBJ1-4; 7 nucleotides line up with TRBD1. The CDR3 extends over 16 amino acids. Germline CDR1 is MNHNS and CDR2 is SASEGT. With 7 bases clipped from V and 3 bases from J, the junction kept 11 bases outside the gene matches. In DNA, the CDR3 is TGTGCCAGCACCGACAGGGTTGGTCGGGCTAATGAAAAACTGTTTTTT. Its translation is CASTDRVGRANEKLFF.